This TCR beta chain was profiled in a study of T cell changes during pregnancy in multiple sclerosis (dated by TCRdb to about 2019). Describing the broader study: In women with multiple sclerosis, the researchers looked at how the T cell repertoire shifted as pregnancy progressed.

The trim is 0 bases for V and 7 bases for J, with a gap of 12 bases between the germline ends. From a lookup of the germline V gene (reference sequence), CDR1 and CDR2 are GTSNPN and SVGIG. Its CDR3 holds 13 amino acids, cysteine through phenylalanine. This entry keeps only the CDR3 DNA: 39 bases, framed from base 1. The library relied on the immunoSEQ multiplex PCR assay. Sourced from immuneACCESS, this table was stored by TCRdb with only in-frame sequences that have V and J called. A share of the clones is absent; for the studies checked, an unresolved V gene accounts for under half, and the remainder has no known explanation. Present in this sample are 65,000 to 95,000 clones, about 92% of which were seen just once. 2.5% to 3% of the sample is held by the ten biggest clonotypes. Concerning this clone: The target of this receptor is not known. No much larger clone exists at a distance of one base, and base qualities are not known.

The chain was built from TRBV30 and TRBJ1-2; a confident D gene designation cannot be given. Sequencing was performed on peripheral blood, taken after pregnancy. This TCR was recovered from a female donor in good health, enrolled as a control in a pregnancy study. The DNA sequence follows: TGTGCCTGGAGTGTACGGAGGGCCGGTGGCTACACCTTC. Its product reads: CAWSVRRAGGYTF. Extended through the reference TRBV30 and TRBJ1-2 proteins, this CDR3 yields the full variable domain: SQTIHQWPATLVQPVGSPLSLECTVEGTSNPNLYWYRQAAGRGLQLLFYSVGIGQISSEVPQNLSASRPQDRQFILSSKKLLLSDSGFYLCAWSVRRAGGYTFGSGTRLTVV.